Shown below are 28 T cell receptor beta chains from a single sample sequenced in a study of OX40 agonist ivuxolimab in advanced cancers. Library preparation was by the immunoSEQ multiplex PCR assay. The table comes from immuneACCESS by way of TCRdb, which keeps in-frame sequences with V and J called. Part of the clones is missing from these tables; in studies checked, under half for an unresolved V gene and the rest for unknown reasons. This sample lists roughly 72,000 clones; 80% to 90% were detected once. The biggest ten clones account for roughly an eighth of the sample. The specimen was CD4+ or CD8+ T cells sorted from blood, collected in a trial of the OX40 agonist ivuxolimab. These receptors all come from an adult with an advanced solid tumor such as melanoma, head and neck, liver or kidney cancer.

V is TRBV18 and J is TRBJ2-2; D is possibly TRBD1 (6 bases). The CDR3 length is 17 residues. Trimming cost V 1 base and J 4 bases, with 16 bases left between them. Per the germline V gene, CDR1 is KGHSH and CDR2 is LQKENI. The CDR3 protein is CASSPQNSGTSTGELFF. Here the CDR3 DNA reads TGTGCCAGCTCACCACAAAATTCCGGGACATCCACCGGGGAGCTGTTTTTT.

The rearrangement links TRBV7-9 to TRBJ2-5, with TRBD1 matching 8 bases. Per germline, CDR1 SEHNR and CDR2 FQNEAQ (reference sequence). The CDR3 has 14 amino acids. The V gene end was trimmed by 5 bases and the J gene end by 4 bases; junction bases not matched to a gene: 6. CDR3 DNA sequence: TGTGCCAGCAGCGTCGGACAGGGCCGAGAGACCCAGTACTTC. Its translation: CASSVGQGRETQYF. Based on the CDR3 plus reference TRBV7-9 and TRBJ2-5, the full variable domain is DTGVSQNPRHKITKRGQNVTFRCDPISEHNRLYWYRQTLGQGPEFLTYFQNEAQLEKSRLLSDRFSAERPKGSFSTLEIQRTEQGDSAMYLCASSVGQGRETQYFGPGTRLLVL.

The gene calls are TRBV6-1 and TRBJ2-7; 11 bases align to TRBD2. The V and J ends lost 7 bases and 2 bases, in that order; junction bases with no gene match: 4. This CDR3 contains 14 residues. Germline CDR1 MNHNS, CDR2 SASEGT. The chain's CDR3 is CASMALAGAYEQYF. The CDR3, as DNA: TGTGCCAGCATGGCACTAGCGGGGGCCTACGAGCAGTACTTC.

This CDR3 is CASSLRRGVDNEQFF. CDR3 nucleotide sequence: TGTGCCAGCAGCTTGAGGCGGGGGGTCGACAATGAGCAGTTCTTC. The chain combines TRBV11-2 with TRBJ2-1; 8 positions match TRBD2. Per the germline V gene, CDR1 is SGHAT and CDR2 is FQNNGV. Unmatched junction bases numbered 6, after V lost 3 bases and J lost 5 bases. The CDR3 extends over 15 amino acids.

The V gene is TRBV21-1, the J gene TRBJ2-1; the DNA was not used to check the table's D call, TRBD2. TRBV21-1 is a known pseudogene. The CDR3 spans 15 residues. As DNA, the CDR3 is TGTGCCAGCAGCAAGACGGGAGATTCAGACAATGAGCAGTTCTTC. Translated, it gives CASSKTGDSDNEQFF.

Concerning this clone itself: One junction end disagrees with the germline gene, perhaps due to a read error. V and J are TRBV7-7 and TRBJ1-4; maybe TRBD1 (6 bases). The germline gives CDR1 SSHAT, CDR2 FNYEAQ (reference sequence). There are 15 residues in the CDR3. CDR3: CASTEGGGQDEKLFF. The CDR3 bases are TGTGCTAGCACTGAAGGGGGGGGTCAGGATGAAAAACTGTTTTTT.

CDR3 sequence reads: CASRPGRGIDTQYF. In DNA, the CDR3 is TGTGCCAGTAGGCCGGGACGGGGTATAGATACGCAGTATTTT. V gene TRBV19 combines with J gene TRBJ2-3; D possibly matches TRBD1 or TRBD2 (5 bases each). Trimming pared 6 bases from V and 5 bases from J, leaving 15 bases between. The length of the CDR3 is 14 residues. The germline V gene encodes CDR1 LNHDA and CDR2 SQIVND (reference sequence).

V usage is TRBV9 and J usage is TRBJ1-1; no clear D. The CDR3 totals 17 residues. The V end lost 0 bases, the J end lost 0 bases, and 15 bases lay between the germline ends. Germline V gene sequence: CDR1 SGDLS, CDR2 YYNGEE. The CDR3 is CASSVASGRMLNTEAFF. CDR3 sequence (DNA): TGTGCCAGCAGCGTAGCAAGCGGGAGGATGCTGAACACTGAAGCTTTCTTT.

The V call is TRBV14, the J call TRBJ2-3, with D maybe TRBD1 (5 bases). The CDR3 loop spans 13 amino acids. CDR1 is SGHDN and CDR2 is FVKESK in the germline V gene. Trimming removed 0 bases at V and 7 bases at J, with 8 bases between. Here the CDR3 reads CASSQDRANTQYF. The DNA of the CDR3 is TGTGCCAGCAGCCAAGACAGGGCAAATACGCAGTATTTT.

The rearrangement uses TRBV6-1 and TRBJ2-7; D perhaps matches TRBD1 (6 bases). The germline V gene has CDR1 MNHNS and CDR2 SASEGT. CDR3 size: 14 residues. The germline V and J ends were trimmed by 3 bases and 1 base, with 10 bases remaining between them. CDR3: CASSEETGSYEQYF. CDR3 DNA sequence: TGTGCCAGCAGTGAGGAGACAGGTTCCTACGAGCAGTACTTC.

This clone was observed once. The junction shows a germline mismatch at one end, possibly a read error. The chain has TRBV28 and TRBJ1-1; the match to TRBD1 covers 7 bases. The CDR3 contains 17 residues. Germline V gene lookup returns CDR1 MDHEN and CDR2 SYDVKM. The CDR3 here is CASRLFPPGQPNTEAFF. Here the CDR3 DNA reads TGTGCCAGCAGATTATTTCCGCCGGGACAGCCGAACACTGAAGCTTTCTTT.

The J gene is TRBJ2-1, the V gene TRBV4-1, with TRBD1 matching over 11 bases. This CDR3 has 14 residues. After removal of 1 base from V and 11 bases from J, the junction contained 4 bases not matched to a gene. CDR1 is MGHRA, CDR2 YSYEKL, per germline. This chain's CDR3 is CASSQGDRGRKQFF. The CDR3 region has the DNA TGCGCCAGCAGCCAAGGGGACAGGGGGAGGAAGCAGTTCTTC.

This clone was recorded a few times. The chain employs TRBV15 and TRBJ2-5, with 9 bases fitting TRBD1. V was clipped by 1 base and J by 2 bases; unmatched bases: 2. The CDR3 contains 15 residues. Germline CDR1 is LNHNV and CDR2 is YYDKDF (reference sequence). CDR3 nucleotides: TGTGCCACCAGCAGAGGTGGGACAGGGCAAGAGACCCAGTACTTC. It yields the protein CATSRGGTGQETQYF.

A few counts support this clone. The chain employs TRBV19 and TRBJ2-1, with D possibly matching TRBD1 (5 bases). Trimming stripped 6 bases from V and 0 bases from J, with 12 bases between. Germline-derived CDR1 and CDR2 are LNHDA and SQIVND (reference sequence). The CDR3 consists of 15 residues. The CDR3 DNA follows: TGTGCCAGTAGACGGACATTCAGCTCCTACAATGAGCAGTTCTTC. Its translation is CASRRTFSSYNEQFF. Based on the CDR3 plus reference TRBV19 and TRBJ2-1, the full variable domain is DGGITQSPKYLFRKEGQNVTLSCEQNLNHDAMYWYRQDPGQGLRLIYYSQIVNDFQKGDIAEGYSVSREKKESFPLTVTSAQKNPTAFYLCASRRTFSSYNEQFFGPGTRLTVL.

The chain carries TRBV28 and TRBJ1-2; the match to TRBD1 covers 7 bases. The CDR3 spans 13 residues. V dropped 3 bases and J dropped 6; count of bases not matched to a gene: 4. The germline gives CDR1 MDHEN, CDR2 SYDVKM. In DNA form, the CDR3 reads TGTGCCAGCAGTTTCGGGACAGCAAATGGCTACACCTTC. Translation: CASSFGTANGYTF.

The V and J genes are TRBV6-1 and TRBJ2-2; D is undetermined. Trimming stripped 5 bases from V and 3 bases from J, with 7 bases between. CDR3 length equals 13 residues. Germline V lookup: CDR1 MNHNS, CDR2 SASEGT. The CDR3: CASSPPDTGELFF. The CDR3 nucleotides read TGTGCCAGCAGTCCACCGGACACCGGGGAGCTGTTTTTT.

The chain joins TRBV7-2 to TRBJ1-2, with TRBD1 matching over 10 bases. Germline CDR1 is SGHTA and CDR2 is FQGNSA. CDR3 length: 16 residues. Trimming took 2 bases from V and 8 from J; bases not matched to a gene: 11. For the CDR3, the DNA is TGTGCCAGCAGCTTATCGTGGCGACAGGGGGCGCGAGGCTACACCTTC. Its protein product is CASSLSWRQGARGYTF.

The chain is built from TRBV29-1 and TRBJ1-2; 10 bases are a match to TRBD1. Germline V gene data show CDR1 as SQVTM and CDR2 as ANQGSEA. Germline trimming cut 7 bases from V and 7 bases from J; bases unmatched to any gene: 9. This CDR3 is 13 amino acids long. The DNA of the CDR3 is TGCAGCGCCCATCGGACAGGGGGAGGTGGCTACACCTTC. Amino acids: CSAHRTGGGGYTF.

This sequence joins TRBV18 and TRBJ2-7, with 8 bases identical to TRBD1. The V segment lost 2 bases and the J segment 6 bases; nucleotides outside the gene matches: 6. The germline CDR1 and CDR2 sequences are KGHSH and LQKENI. This CDR3 spans 14 amino acids. The CDR3, as DNA: TGTGCCAGCTCACCAACAGGGGGAATCAGCGAGCAGTACTTC. It translates to CASSPTGGISEQYF.

This clone was observed a single time. The chain carries TRBV11-2 and TRBJ2-2; D unclear. The CDR3 covers 13 residues. Trimming removed 3 bases from V and 2 bases from J, with 4 bases in between. The V gene's germline CDR1 is SGHAT and CDR2 FQNNGV. This CDR3 is CASSLTNTGELFF. The CDR3 DNA is TGTGCCAGCAGCTTGACCAACACCGGGGAGCTGTTTTTT.

The chain recombines TRBV5-1 with TRBJ1-1; 7 nucleotides agree with TRBD1. CDR1 is SGHRS and CDR2 is YFSETQ in the germline V gene. The CDR3 length is 20 residues. Trimming removed 0 bases from V and 1 base from J; junction bases left unmatched: 18. The CDR3 loop reads CASSLEGARYLARWNTEAFF. The CDR3 DNA follows: TGCGCCAGCAGCTTGGAGGGGGCACGATACCTGGCACGATGGAACACTGAAGCTTTCTTT.

The chain combines TRBV9 with TRBJ1-3; D ambiguous. The germline CDR1 and CDR2 sequences are SGDLS and YYNGEE. The CDR3 consists of 15 residues. Trimming shortened V by 1 base and J by 3 bases, and 11 bases separated the two germline ends. CDR3 protein: CASSVTGGFGNTIYF. In DNA form, the CDR3 reads TGTGCCAGCAGCGTAACGGGAGGATTTGGAAACACCATATATTTT.

The chain is built from TRBV6-6 and TRBJ1-2; D is unresolved. V shed 2 bases and J shed 5 bases, with 18 bases lying between them. The germline V gene encodes CDR1 MNHNY and CDR2 SVGAGI (reference sequence). The CDR3 has 16 amino acids. CDR3 region: CASSYIPATLLYGYTF. The CDR3 coding sequence is TGTGCCAGCAGTTACATCCCAGCTACACTTCTTTATGGCTACACCTTC.

The chain recombines TRBV2 with TRBJ2-1, with 8 bases matching TRBD2. The CDR3 covers 15 residues. V shed 7 bases, J shed 4 bases, and the junction held 9 bases outside the gene matches. CDR1 is SNHLY and CDR2 is FYNNEI in the germline V gene. Here the CDR3 DNA reads TGTGCCAGCAAGCCAGCGGGAGACCAATACAATGAGCAGTTCTTC. Its protein product is CASKPAGDQYNEQFF.

The chain has TRBV6-1 and TRBJ1-5; maybe TRBD1 (6 bases). Germline V CDR1 and CDR2: MNHNS, SASEGT. This CDR3 has 14 residues. With 3 bases removed from V and 7 bases from J, the gap between germline ends came to 13 bases. The CDR3 nucleotides are TGTGCCAGCAGTGAGCAGGGGAGGGGCCAGCCCCAGCATTTT. It is translated as CASSEQGRGQPQHF.

The gene calls are TRBV10-3 and TRBJ2-1; 15 bases are shared with TRBD2. The CDR3 contains 14 residues. CDR1 ENHRY and CDR2 SYGVKD come from the germline V gene. Trimming cost V 10 bases and J 16 bases; bases outside gene matches: 14. CDR3 DNA sequence: TGTGCCACGGGCCTGGGGACTAGCGGGGGGCTTGTCTTCTTC. Its protein is CATGLGTSGGLVFF.

This clone was picked up a small number of times. This sample includes further DNA sequences coding for the same CDR3. V and J are TRBV19 and TRBJ1-2, with 8 bases fitting TRBD1. The CDR3 is 15 amino acids. Germline V gives CDR1 LNHDA, CDR2 SQIVND (reference sequence). The trim removed 3 bases at V and 4 bases at J, leaving 7 bases unmatched. This CDR3 is CASSIARGPSYGYTF. CDR3 coding DNA: TGTGCCAGTAGTATTGCCAGGGGGCCCTCCTATGGCTACACCTTC. Looking up the rest from reference TRBV19 and TRBJ1-2 gives the full variable domain: DGGITQSPKYLFRKEGQNVTLSCEQNLNHDAMYWYRQDPGQGLRLIYYSQIVNDFQKGDIAEGYSVSREKKESFPLTVTSAQKNPTAFYLCASSIARGPSYGYTFGSGTRLTVV.

V is TRBV2 and J is TRBJ2-7; perhaps D is TRBD1 or TRBD2 (6 bases each). This CDR3 is built from 17 residues. The V end was cut by 7 bases, the J end by 1 base, with 23 bases between. CDR1 is SNHLY, CDR2 FYNNEI, per germline. The CDR3 region has the DNA TGTGCCAGCAAGTGGAGGGGGGCCGGGGCGTTTTCCTACGAGCAGTACTTC. It is translated as CASKWRGAGAFSYEQYF.